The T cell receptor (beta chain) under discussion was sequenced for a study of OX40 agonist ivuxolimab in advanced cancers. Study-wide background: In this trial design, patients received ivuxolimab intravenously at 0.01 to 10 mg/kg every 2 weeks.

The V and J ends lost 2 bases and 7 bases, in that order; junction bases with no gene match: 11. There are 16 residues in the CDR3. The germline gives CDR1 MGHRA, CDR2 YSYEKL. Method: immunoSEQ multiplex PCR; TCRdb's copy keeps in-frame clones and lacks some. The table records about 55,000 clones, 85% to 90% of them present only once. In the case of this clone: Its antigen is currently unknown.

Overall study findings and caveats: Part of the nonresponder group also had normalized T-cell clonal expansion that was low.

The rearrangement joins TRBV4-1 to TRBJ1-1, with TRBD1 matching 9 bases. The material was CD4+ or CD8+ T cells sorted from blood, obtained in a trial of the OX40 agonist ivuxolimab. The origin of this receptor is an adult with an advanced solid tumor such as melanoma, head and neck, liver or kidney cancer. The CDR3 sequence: CASSQSTGTGFGEAFF. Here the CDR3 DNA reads TGCGCCAGCAGCCAAAGTACCGGGACAGGGTTCGGTGAAGCTTTCTTT.